The 5 T cell receptor beta chains in this list originate from one sample, sequenced in a study of PD-1 blockade in classical Hodgkin lymphoma. Some clones are missing from TCRdb's copy, which holds only in-frame ones; the method was immunoSEQ multiplex PCR. Counted here are approximately 61,000 clones, roughly 85% occurring once; the ten biggest clones make up around 8.1%. Noted time point: cycle 4 day 1 (C4D1), after 6 weeks of nivolumab. Every patient relapsed after autologous stem cell transplantation, and brentuximab vedotin exposure varied. Sequenced material: peripheral blood mononuclear cells (PBMCs), taken before the fourth cycle of nivolumab. The receptors shown here come from a human donor with classical Hodgkin lymphoma.

This clone was observed a single time. The rearrangement uses TRBV6-5 and TRBJ2-2; D is unclear. With 3 bases removed from V and 3 bases from J, the gap between germline ends came to 2 bases. Germline CDR1 and CDR2: MNHEY and SVGAGI. This CDR3 comprises 12 residues. The CDR3 DNA sequence: TGTGCCAGCAGTTATTACACCGGGGAGCTGTTTTTT. Amino acids: CASSYYTGELFF.

J is TRBJ1-3 and V is TRBV6-5, with no clear D. Trimming removed 5 bases at V and 0 bases at J, with 8 bases between. The CDR3 length is 14 residues. CDR1 and CDR2 (germline): MNHEY, SVGAGI. The CDR3 DNA sequence: TGTGCCAGCAGTGGCGAGTTCTCTGGAAACACCATATATTTT. Encoded protein: CASSGEFSGNTIYF.

In its sample, this clone was seen once. This chain connects TRBV7-6 to TRBJ2-7, with D perhaps being TRBD1 or TRBD2 (5 bases each). The V and J ends lost 3 bases and 4 bases respectively, with 16 bases between them. Germline CDR1 SGHVS, CDR2 FNYEAQ. This CDR3 is built from 15 residues. As DNA, the CDR3 is TGTGCCAGCAGCTTTTCCGGGACGGCCGAGTACGAGCAGTACTTC. Encoded protein: CASSFSGTAEYEQYF.

V gene TRBV19 combines with J gene TRBJ2-2, with D perhaps matching TRBD2 (6 bases). Germline lookup yields CDR1 LNHDA and CDR2 SQIVND (reference sequence). This CDR3 has 15 residues. Trimming removed 7 bases at V and 6 bases at J, with 18 bases between. CDR3 protein: CASTPYSGGAGELFF. The DNA for the CDR3 is TGTGCCAGTACCCCTTATAGCGGCGGGGCCGGGGAGCTGTTTTTT.

The table lists this clone with a count of one. The J gene is TRBJ1-2, the V gene TRBV11-2; the D is unclear. The germline V gene has CDR1 SGHAT and CDR2 FQNNGV. V was cut by 5 bases and J by 0 bases, with 10 bases left in between. The CDR3 totals 14 residues. The CDR3 is CASSLLGTNYGYTF. The CDR3 region has the DNA TGTGCCAGCAGCCTCTTGGGGACTAACTATGGCTACACCTTC.